These 23 T cell receptor beta chains were all obtained from the same sample, sequenced in a study of shared clonotypes between healthy human individuals. Sequenced by immunoSEQ multiplex PCR; TCRdb stores in-frame clones only, minus some. The table records about 650,000 clones, around 95% of them present only once. CD45RO-negative, CCR7-positively selected cells formed the naive CD8 fraction, excluding terminally differentiated effector memory CD45RA+ cells. Sequenced sample: naive CD8+ T cells sorted from blood. These receptors were obtained from a woman between 25 and 40 years old in good health.

This chain connects TRBV9 to TRBJ1-5, with 8 positions matching TRBD1. This CDR3 has 16 amino acids. The V gene end was trimmed by 0 bases and the J gene end by 4 bases; junction bases not matched to a gene: 6. In germline, CDR1 is SGDLS, CDR2 YYNGEE. The CDR3 sequence: CASSVASGGDNQPQHF. The CDR3 coding sequence is TGTGCCAGCAGCGTAGCCTCAGGGGGCGATAATCAGCCCCAGCATTTT.

The chain joins TRBV7-8 to TRBJ2-1, with 12 bases that match TRBD2. The germline V gene has CDR1 SGHVS and CDR2 FQNEAQ. This CDR3 contains 17 residues. The J segment lost 5 bases and the V segment lost 3 bases, leaving 8 bases of the junction unmatched. In DNA form, the CDR3 reads TGTGCCAGCAGCTTGCTCACGACTAGCGGGAGTAACAATGAGCAGTTCTTC. This gives the protein CASSLLTTSGSNNEQFF.

In nucleotides, the CDR3 is TGTGCCAGCAGTTTAGGTCGTCGACCCTATGGCTACACCTTC. This encodes CASSLGRRPYGYTF. The chain links TRBV28 to TRBJ1-2; D gene uncertain. Germline V gene data show CDR1 as MDHEN and CDR2 as SYDVKM. Trimming stripped 2 bases from V and 4 bases from J, with 11 bases between. This CDR3 has 14 amino acids.

The chain is built from TRBV25-1 and TRBJ1-1, with a tentative D call TRBD1 (5 bases). V lost 0 bases, J lost 5 bases, and 10 bases lay in between. The germline CDR1 and CDR2 sequences are MGHDK and SYGVNS. The CDR3 loop spans 14 amino acids. The CDR3, as DNA: TGTGCCAGCAGTGAATATGGGGCTCTGACTGAAGCTTTCTTT. Translation gives CASSEYGALTEAFF.

The genes are TRBV7-2 and TRBJ2-3; 10 nucleotides line up with TRBD1. Per the germline V gene, CDR1 is SGHTA and CDR2 is FQGNSA. Trimming removed 3 bases from V and 1 base from J; junction bases left unmatched: 4. CDR3 size: 16 residues. This CDR3 is CASSFGTGDRTDTQYF. CDR3 in DNA: TGTGCCAGCAGCTTTGGGACAGGGGACCGCACAGATACGCAGTATTTT.

V and J are TRBV29-1 and TRBJ2-1; TRBD2 agrees at 8 bases. This CDR3 region has 14 residues. V was pared by 8 bases and J by 3 bases, with 9 bases of the junction left unmatched. Germline V gives CDR1 SQVTM, CDR2 ANQGSEA. CDR3 loop: CSTKREGVYNEQFF. The CDR3 DNA reads TGCAGCACTAAACGGGAGGGGGTCTACAATGAGCAGTTCTTC.

The chain carries TRBV14 and TRBJ2-3; a weak D match, TRBD2 (5 bases). This CDR3 is built from 15 residues. Trimming removed 6 bases from V and 1 base from J, with 14 bases in between. Germline CDR1 reads SGHDN; CDR2 reads FVKESK. Here the CDR3 DNA reads TGTGCCAGCAGACTAACCGGGGTGGGCACAGATACGCAGTATTTT. This translates into CASRLTGVGTDTQYF.

This chain uses TRBV9 with TRBJ2-1, with D possibly TRBD1 on 5 matching bases. The V gene lost 6 bases and the J gene lost 2 bases, with 9 bases spanning the gap. The germline CDR1 and CDR2 sequences are SGDLS and YYNGEE. CDR3 length equals 13 residues. The CDR3 DNA reads as TGTGCCAGCACCAGGGCCCCCTACAATGAGCAGTTCTTC. This gives the protein CASTRAPYNEQFF.

The rearrangement joins TRBV4-1 to TRBJ2-7; perhaps TRBD1 as D (5 bases). In germline, CDR1 is MGHRA, CDR2 YSYEKL. The CDR3 contains 16 residues. Trimming cost V 1 base and J 4 bases, with 17 bases left between them. The CDR3 DNA sequence: TGCGCCAGCAGCCAAGGATTTCGTCAGGGTGTATACGAGCAGTACTTC. Protein product: CASSQGFRQGVYEQYF.

The chain uses TRBV7-9 and TRBJ2-7; D unclear. Looked up from germline, CDR1 is SEHNR and CDR2 is FQNEAQ (reference sequence). Trimming took 5 bases from V and 9 from J, leaving 14 bases between them. The length of the CDR3 is 12 residues. The CDR3: CASSPPYGGQYF. In DNA form, the CDR3 reads TGTGCCAGCAGCCCTCCCTATGGTGGGCAGTACTTC.

The chain links TRBV27 to TRBJ1-2, with D possibly being TRBD1 (6 bases). Per the germline V gene, CDR1 is MNHEY and CDR2 is SMNVEV (reference sequence). CDR3 length: 12 residues. With 6 bases removed from V and 6 bases from J, the gap between germline ends came to 11 bases. CDR3 residues: CASRDGGNGYTF. The CDR3, as DNA: TGTGCCAGCAGGGACGGGGGCAATGGCTACACCTTC.

With respect to this clone: The identical CDR3 is also encoded by other nucleotide sequences in the sample. The chain employs TRBV9 and TRBJ2-5; D may be TRBD2 (5 bases). Germline loops: CDR1 SGDLS, CDR2 YYNGEE. This CDR3 contains 14 residues. V lost 0 bases and J lost 2, with 8 bases in between. CDR3: CASSVGGGQETQYF. The DNA for the CDR3 is TGTGCCAGCAGCGTAGGTGGCGGGCAAGAGACCCAGTACTTC.

This sequence joins TRBV4-2 and TRBJ2-6, with unresolved D. CDR1 and CDR2 from the germline V gene are LGHNA and YNFKEQ. Trimming cost V 8 bases and J 5 bases, with 40 bases left between them. The CDR3 totals 23 residues. The CDR3 nucleotides are TGTGCCAGCTGCCTCTATCATCCACACAAAGTCGGGCCCACACAAAGTCGGGCCAACGTCCTGACTTTC. Amino acid sequence: CASCLYHPHKVGPTQSRANVLTF.

This rearrangement joins TRBV6-6 to TRBJ2-1; 8 positions agree with TRBD1. V shed 0 bases, J shed 8 bases, and the junction held 6 bases outside the gene matches. The V gene's germline CDR1 is MNHNY and CDR2 SVGAGI (reference sequence). The CDR3 is made up of 15 amino acids. Here the CDR3 reads CASSYSQGARDEQFF. CDR3 sequence (DNA): TGTGCCAGCAGTTACTCCCAGGGGGCCCGGGATGAGCAGTTCTTC.

Details on this clone: Other DNA sequences from this sample encode an identical CDR3 as well. V usage is TRBV28 and J usage is TRBJ2-2; D is possibly TRBD1 or TRBD2 (5 bases each). CDR3 length: 14 residues. Trimming left V 2 bases short and J 5 bases short, with 9 bases between. Germline loops: CDR1 MDHEN, CDR2 SYDVKM. Here the CDR3 DNA reads TGTGCCAGCAGTTTACAGGGAGATACCGGGGAGCTGTTTTTT. Protein product: CASSLQGDTGELFF.

This rearrangement joins TRBV29-1 to TRBJ2-1, with 10 bases that match TRBD1. This CDR3 has 13 residues. Trimming removed 6 bases from V and 6 bases from J; junction bases left unmatched: 5. Germline CDR1 SQVTM, CDR2 ANQGSEA. The CDR3 sequence: CSVTGGRGNEQFF. The CDR3 DNA is TGCAGCGTGACAGGGGGCCGGGGCAATGAGCAGTTCTTC.

The chain employs TRBV4-1 and TRBJ2-2; 8 positions agree with TRBD2. Trimming at V came to 4 bases and at J to 6 bases, leaving 1 base not matched to a gene. Germline V CDR1 and CDR2: MGHRA, YSYEKL. The CDR3 totals 13 residues. In DNA, the CDR3 is TGCGCCAGCAGCCTAGCGGGATCCGGGGAGCTGTTTTTT. Protein sequence: CASSLAGSGELFF.

The V and J genes are TRBV27 and TRBJ2-4; D unresolved. Trimming took off 3 bases at V and 0 bases at J, with 12 bases between the two ends. Germline V lookup: CDR1 MNHEY, CDR2 SMNVEV (reference sequence). The CDR3 spans 16 residues. CDR3 loop: CASSFQRVLAKNIQYF. In DNA, the CDR3 is TGTGCCAGCAGTTTCCAACGGGTTCTAGCCAAAAACATTCAGTACTTC.

The chain recombines TRBV28 with TRBJ2-7, with TRBD2 identical over 9 bases. The V gene end was trimmed by 3 bases and the J gene end by 1 base; junction bases not matched to a gene: 13. CDR3 size: 18 residues. In germline, CDR1 is MDHEN, CDR2 SYDVKM. The CDR3: CASSFPERGTSHSYEQYF. CDR3 bases: TGTGCCAGCAGTTTTCCCGAAAGAGGGACTAGCCATTCCTACGAGCAGTACTTC.

J is TRBJ1-1 and V is TRBV28; no clear D gene. Trimming pared 6 bases from V and 12 bases from J, leaving 17 bases between. Per the germline V gene, CDR1 is MDHEN and CDR2 is SYDVKM. The CDR3 runs 12 residues. This chain's CDR3 is CASSFTALGTFF. The CDR3 bases are TGTGCCAGCAGCTTCACGGCCTTGGGAACTTTCTTT.

The CDR3 DNA reads TGTGCCAGCAGCTTACGTTTGGACGGCGGCACAGATACGCAGTATTTT. It encodes CASSLRLDGGTDTQYF. The chain recombines TRBV5-6 with TRBJ2-3, with D uncertain. Germline-derived CDR1 and CDR2 are SGHDT and YYEEEE. Deletions cut 2 bases from V and 1 base from J, with 14 bases between. CDR3 length: 16 residues.

V gene TRBV5-5 combines with J gene TRBJ1-5, with D tentatively TRBD1 (5 bases). Germline V gives CDR1 SGHKS, CDR2 YYEKEE (reference sequence). CDR3 length: 14 amino acids. V was cut by 5 bases and J by 4 bases, with 13 bases left in between. CDR3 coding DNA: TGTGCCAGCAGTTGGGGCGGGGGAAATCAGCCCCAGCATTTT. This encodes CASSWGGGNQPQHF. The entire variable domain, with the rest obtained from reference TRBV5-5 and TRBJ1-5, is as follows: DAGVTQSPTHLIKTRGQQVTLRCSPISGHKSVSWYQQVLGQGPQFIFQYYEKEERGRGNFPDRFSARQFPNYSSELNVNALLLGDSALYLCASSWGGGNQPQHFGDGTRLSIL.

This chain links TRBV7-9 with TRBJ1-1, with unresolved D. The CDR3 consists of 10 residues. The ends were cut back, 8 bases at V and 2 bases at J, with 3 bases in the middle. CDR1 SEHNR and CDR2 FQNEAQ come from the germline V gene (reference sequence). The CDR3, as DNA: TGTGCCAGCCTAAACACTGAAGCTTTCTTT. Protein: CASLNTEAFF.